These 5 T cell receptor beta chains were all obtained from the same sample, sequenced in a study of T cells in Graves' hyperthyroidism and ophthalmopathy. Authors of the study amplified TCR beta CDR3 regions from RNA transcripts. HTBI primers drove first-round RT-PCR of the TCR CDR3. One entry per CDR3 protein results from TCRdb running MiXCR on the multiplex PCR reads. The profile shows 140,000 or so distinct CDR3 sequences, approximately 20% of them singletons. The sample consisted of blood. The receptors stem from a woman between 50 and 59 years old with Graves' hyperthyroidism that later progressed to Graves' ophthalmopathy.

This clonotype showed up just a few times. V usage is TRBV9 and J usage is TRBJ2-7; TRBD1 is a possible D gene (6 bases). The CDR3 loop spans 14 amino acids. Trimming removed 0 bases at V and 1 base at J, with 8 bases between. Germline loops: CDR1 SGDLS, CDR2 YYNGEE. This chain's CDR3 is CASSVGQDSYEQYF. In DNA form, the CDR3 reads TGTGCCAGCAGCGTAGGACAGGATTCCTACGAGCAGTACTTC.

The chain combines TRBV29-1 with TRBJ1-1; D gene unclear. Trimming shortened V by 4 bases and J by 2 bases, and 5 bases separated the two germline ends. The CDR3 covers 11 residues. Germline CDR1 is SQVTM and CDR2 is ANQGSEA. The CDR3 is CSVGHNTEAFF. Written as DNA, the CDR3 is TGCAGCGTTGGTCATAACACTGAAGCTTTCTTT.

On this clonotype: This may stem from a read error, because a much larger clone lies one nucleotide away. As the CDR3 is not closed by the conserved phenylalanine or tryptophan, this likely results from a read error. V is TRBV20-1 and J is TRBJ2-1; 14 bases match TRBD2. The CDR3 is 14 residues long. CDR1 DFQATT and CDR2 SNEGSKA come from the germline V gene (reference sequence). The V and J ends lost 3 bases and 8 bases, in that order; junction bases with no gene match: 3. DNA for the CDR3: TGCAGTGCTAGGGGACTAGCGGGAGTTTATGAGCAGTTCCTC. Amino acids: CSARGLAGVYEQFL.

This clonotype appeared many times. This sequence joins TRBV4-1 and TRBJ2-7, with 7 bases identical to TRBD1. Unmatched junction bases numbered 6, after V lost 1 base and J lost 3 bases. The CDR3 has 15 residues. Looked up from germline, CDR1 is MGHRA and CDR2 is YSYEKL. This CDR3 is CASSQGGTARYEQYF. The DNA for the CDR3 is TGCGCCAGCAGCCAAGGGGGGACAGCCCGCTACGAGCAGTACTTC.

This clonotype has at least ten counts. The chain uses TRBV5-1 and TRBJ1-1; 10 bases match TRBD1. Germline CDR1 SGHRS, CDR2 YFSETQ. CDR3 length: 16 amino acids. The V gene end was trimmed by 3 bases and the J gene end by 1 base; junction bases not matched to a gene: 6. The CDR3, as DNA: TGCGCCAGCAGCTCTAGACAGGGGGCAGGGAACACTGAAGCTTTCTTT. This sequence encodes CASSSRQGAGNTEAFF.